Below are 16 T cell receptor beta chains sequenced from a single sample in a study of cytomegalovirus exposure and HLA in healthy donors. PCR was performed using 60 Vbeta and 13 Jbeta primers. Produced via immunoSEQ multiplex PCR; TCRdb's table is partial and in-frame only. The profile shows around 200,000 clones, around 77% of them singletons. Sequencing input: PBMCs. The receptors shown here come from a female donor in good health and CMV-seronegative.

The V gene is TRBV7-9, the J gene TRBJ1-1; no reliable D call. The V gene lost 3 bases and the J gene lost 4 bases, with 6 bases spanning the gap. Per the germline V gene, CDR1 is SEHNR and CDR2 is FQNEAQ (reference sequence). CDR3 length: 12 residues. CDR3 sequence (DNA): TGTGCCAGCAGCTTTATAGTCACTGAAGCTTTCTTT. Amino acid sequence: CASSFIVTEAFF. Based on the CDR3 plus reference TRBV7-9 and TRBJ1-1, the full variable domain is DTGVSQNPRHKITKRGQNVTFRCDPISEHNRLYWYRQTLGQGPEFLTYFQNEAQLEKSRLLSDRFSAERPKGSFSTLEIQRTEQGDSAMYLCASSFIVTEAFFGQGTRLTVV.

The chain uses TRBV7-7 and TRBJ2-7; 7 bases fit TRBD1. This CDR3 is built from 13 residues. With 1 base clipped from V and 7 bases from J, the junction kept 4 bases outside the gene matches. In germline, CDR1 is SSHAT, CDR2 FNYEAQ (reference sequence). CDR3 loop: CASSLEGGGEQYF. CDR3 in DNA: TGTGCCAGCAGCTTAGAAGGGGGCGGGGAGCAGTACTTC.

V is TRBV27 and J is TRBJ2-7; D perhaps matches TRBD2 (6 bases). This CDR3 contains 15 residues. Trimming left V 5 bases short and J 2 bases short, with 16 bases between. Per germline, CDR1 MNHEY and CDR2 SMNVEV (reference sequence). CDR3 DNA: TGTGCCAGCAGTCCCCTCGGAGGGTACCCCTACGAGCAGTACTTC. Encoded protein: CASSPLGGYPYEQYF.

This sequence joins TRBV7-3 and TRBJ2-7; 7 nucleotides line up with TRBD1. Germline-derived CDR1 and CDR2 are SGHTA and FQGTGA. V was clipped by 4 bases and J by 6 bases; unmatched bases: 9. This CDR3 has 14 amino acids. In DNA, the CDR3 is TGTGCCAGCAGCTCCACAGGGGCGCCCTCCGAGCAGTACTTC. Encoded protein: CASSSTGAPSEQYF.

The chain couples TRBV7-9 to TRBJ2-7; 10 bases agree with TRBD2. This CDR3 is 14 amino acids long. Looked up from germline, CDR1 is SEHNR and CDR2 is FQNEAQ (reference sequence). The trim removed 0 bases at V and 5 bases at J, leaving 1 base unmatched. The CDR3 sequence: CASSLASGGNEQYF. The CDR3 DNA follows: TGTGCCAGCAGCTTAGCTAGCGGGGGGAACGAGCAGTACTTC.

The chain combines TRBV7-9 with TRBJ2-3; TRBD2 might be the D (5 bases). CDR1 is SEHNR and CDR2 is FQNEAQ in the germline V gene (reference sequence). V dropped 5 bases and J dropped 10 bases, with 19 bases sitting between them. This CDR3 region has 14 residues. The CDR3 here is CASSPTRGSPAQYF. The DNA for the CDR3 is TGTGCCAGCAGCCCTACCCGAGGGTCCCCTGCGCAGTATTTT.

CDR3 loop: CASSGDRVSNSPLHF. The CDR3 DNA reads as TGTGCCAGCAGCGGGGACAGGGTCAGTAATTCACCCCTCCACTTT. The J gene is TRBJ1-6, the V gene TRBV2; 9 nucleotides line up with TRBD1. The CDR3 loop spans 15 amino acids. CDR1 and CDR2 (germline): SNHLY, FYNNEI. Trimming took 6 bases from V and 6 from J; bases not matched to a gene: 6.

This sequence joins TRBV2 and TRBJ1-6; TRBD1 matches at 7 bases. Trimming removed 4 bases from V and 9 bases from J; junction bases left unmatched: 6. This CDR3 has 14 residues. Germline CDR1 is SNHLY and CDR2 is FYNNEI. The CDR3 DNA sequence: TGTGCCAGCAGTGCGCCCGACAGGGTTTCACCCCTCCACTTT. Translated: CASSAPDRVSPLHF.

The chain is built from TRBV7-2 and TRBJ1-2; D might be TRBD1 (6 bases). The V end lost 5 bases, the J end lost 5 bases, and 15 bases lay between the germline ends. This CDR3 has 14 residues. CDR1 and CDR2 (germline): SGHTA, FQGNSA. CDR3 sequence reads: CASSIAGRGYGYTF. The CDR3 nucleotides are TGTGCCAGCAGCATCGCAGGCAGGGGTTATGGCTACACCTTC. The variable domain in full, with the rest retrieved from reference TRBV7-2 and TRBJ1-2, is GAGVSQSPSNKVTEKGKDVELRCDPISGHTALYWYRQSLGQGLEFLIYFQGNSAPDKSGLPSDRFSAERTGGSVSTLTIQRTQQEDSAVYLCASSIAGRGYGYTFGSGTRLTVV.

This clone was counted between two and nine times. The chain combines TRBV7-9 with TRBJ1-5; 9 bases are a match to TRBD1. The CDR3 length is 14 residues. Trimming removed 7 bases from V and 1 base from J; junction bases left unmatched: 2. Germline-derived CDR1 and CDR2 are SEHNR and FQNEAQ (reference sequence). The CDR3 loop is CASTGTGSNQPQHF. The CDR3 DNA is TGTGCCAGCACCGGGACAGGGAGCAATCAGCCCCAGCATTTT.

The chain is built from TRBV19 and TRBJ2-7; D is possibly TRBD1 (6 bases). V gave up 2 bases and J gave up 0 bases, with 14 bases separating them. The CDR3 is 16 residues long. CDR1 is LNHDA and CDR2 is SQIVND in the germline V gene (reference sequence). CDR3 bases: TGTGCCAGTAGTATATCAGCAGGGGTGTCCTCCTACGAGCAGTACTTC. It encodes CASSISAGVSSYEQYF.

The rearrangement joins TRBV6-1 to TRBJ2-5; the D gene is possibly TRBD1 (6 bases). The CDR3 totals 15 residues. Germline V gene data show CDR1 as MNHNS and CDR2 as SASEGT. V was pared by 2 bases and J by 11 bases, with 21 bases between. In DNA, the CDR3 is TGTGCCAGCAGTGAAATGGTAAGACAGGACGGAGAGCAGTACTTC. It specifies CASSEMVRQDGEQYF.

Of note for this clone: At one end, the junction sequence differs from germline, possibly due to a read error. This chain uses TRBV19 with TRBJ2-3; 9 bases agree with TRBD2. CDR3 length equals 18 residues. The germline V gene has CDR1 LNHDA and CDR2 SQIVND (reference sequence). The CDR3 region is CASSRIAGGPFGTDTQYF. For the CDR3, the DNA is TGTGCCAGTAGCCGTATTGCGGGAGGGCCATTCGGCACGGATACGCAGTATTTT.

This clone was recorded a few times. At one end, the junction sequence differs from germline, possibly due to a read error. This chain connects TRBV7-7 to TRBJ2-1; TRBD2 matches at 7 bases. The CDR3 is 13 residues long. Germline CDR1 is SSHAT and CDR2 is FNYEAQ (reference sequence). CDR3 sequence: CASSLGEGGEQFF. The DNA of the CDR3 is TGTGCTAGCAGCTTAGGGGAGGGAGGGGAGCAGTTCTTC.

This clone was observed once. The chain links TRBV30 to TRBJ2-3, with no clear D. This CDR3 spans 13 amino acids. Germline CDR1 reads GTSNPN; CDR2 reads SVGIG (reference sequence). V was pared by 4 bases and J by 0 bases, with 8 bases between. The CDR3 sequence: CAWTRSSTDTQYF. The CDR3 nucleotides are TGTGCCTGGACAAGGAGCAGCACAGATACGCAGTATTTT.

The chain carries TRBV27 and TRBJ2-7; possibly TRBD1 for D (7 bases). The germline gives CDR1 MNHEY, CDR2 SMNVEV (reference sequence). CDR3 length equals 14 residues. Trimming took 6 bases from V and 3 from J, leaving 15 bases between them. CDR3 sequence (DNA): TGTGCCAGCAGCAGGGGGGTCAGGGGCTACGAGCAGTACTTC. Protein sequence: CASSRGVRGYEQYF.